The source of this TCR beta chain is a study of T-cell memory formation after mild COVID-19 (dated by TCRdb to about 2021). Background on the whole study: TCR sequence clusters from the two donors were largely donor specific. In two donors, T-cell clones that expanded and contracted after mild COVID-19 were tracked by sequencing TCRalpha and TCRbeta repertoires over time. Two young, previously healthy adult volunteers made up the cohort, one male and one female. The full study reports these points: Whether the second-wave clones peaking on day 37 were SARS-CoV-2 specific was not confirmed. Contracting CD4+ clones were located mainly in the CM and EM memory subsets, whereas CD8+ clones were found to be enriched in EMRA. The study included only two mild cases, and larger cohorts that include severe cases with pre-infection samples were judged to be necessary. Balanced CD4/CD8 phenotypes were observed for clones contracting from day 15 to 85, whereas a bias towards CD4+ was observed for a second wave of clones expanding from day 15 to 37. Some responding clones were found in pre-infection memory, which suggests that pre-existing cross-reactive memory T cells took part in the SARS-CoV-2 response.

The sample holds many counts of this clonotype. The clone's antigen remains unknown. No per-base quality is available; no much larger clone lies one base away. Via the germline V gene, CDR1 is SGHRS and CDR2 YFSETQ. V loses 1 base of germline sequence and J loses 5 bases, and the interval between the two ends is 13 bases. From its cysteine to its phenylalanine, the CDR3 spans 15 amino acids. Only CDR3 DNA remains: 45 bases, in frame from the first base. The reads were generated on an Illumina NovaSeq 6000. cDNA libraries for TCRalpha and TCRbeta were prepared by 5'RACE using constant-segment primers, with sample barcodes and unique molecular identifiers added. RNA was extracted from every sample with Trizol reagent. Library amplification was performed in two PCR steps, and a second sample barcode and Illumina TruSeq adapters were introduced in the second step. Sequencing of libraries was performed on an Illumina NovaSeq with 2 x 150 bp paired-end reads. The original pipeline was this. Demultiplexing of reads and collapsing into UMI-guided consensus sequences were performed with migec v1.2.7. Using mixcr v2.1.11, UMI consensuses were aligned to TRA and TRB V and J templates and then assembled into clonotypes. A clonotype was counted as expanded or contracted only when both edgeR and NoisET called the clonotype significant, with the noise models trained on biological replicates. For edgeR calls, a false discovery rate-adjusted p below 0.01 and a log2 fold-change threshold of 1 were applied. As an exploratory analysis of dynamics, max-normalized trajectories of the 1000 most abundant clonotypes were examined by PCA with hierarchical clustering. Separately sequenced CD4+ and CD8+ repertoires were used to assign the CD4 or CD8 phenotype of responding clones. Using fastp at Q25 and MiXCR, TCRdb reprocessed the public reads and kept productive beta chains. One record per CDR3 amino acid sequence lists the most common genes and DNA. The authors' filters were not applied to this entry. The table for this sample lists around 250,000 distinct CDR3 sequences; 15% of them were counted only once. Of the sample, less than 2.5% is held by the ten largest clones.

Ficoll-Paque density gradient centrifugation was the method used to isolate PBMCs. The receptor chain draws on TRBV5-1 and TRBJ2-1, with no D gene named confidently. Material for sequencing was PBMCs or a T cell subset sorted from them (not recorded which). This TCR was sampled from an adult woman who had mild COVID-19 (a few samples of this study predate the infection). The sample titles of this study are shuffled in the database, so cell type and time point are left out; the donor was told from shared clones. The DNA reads TGCGCCAGCAGCTTGAGTCGGACGGAAAACAATGAGCAGTTCTTC. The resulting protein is CASSLSRTENNEQFF.